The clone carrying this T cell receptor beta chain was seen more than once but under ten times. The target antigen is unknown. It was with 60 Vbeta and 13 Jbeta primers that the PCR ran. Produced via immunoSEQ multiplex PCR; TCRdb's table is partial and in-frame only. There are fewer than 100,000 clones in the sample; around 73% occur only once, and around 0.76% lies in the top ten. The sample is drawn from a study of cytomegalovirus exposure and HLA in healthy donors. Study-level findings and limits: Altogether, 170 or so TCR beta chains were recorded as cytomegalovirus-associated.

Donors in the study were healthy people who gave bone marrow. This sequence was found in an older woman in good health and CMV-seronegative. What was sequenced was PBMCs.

The CDR3 DNA reads TGTGCCAGCAGTAAAAAACGTCAGGGACAGCAGCCCCAGCATTTT. Amino acids: CASSKKRQGQQPQHF. The rearrangement links TRBV6-1 to TRBJ1-5, with 7 bases that match TRBD1. Per germline, CDR1 MNHNS and CDR2 SASEGT. The V and J ends lost 5 bases and 7 bases, in that order; junction bases with no gene match: 11. This CDR3 has 15 residues.